These T cell receptor beta chains were read from a single sample in a study of blood T cell repertoires in COVID-19. The data were produced by immunoSEQ multiplex PCR, yet TCRdb's version contains in-frame clones alone and is incomplete. The profile covers about 230,000 clones, with over 70% appearing a single time and around 6% taken by the ten largest. Material for sequencing was peripheral blood. All receptors derive from a man at least 80 years old with acute or convalescent COVID-19. Both conserved end residues are part of each CDR3. Each record gives: D gene, J gene, V gene, clone size, CDR3 protein, CDR3 DNA. D genes are given only for firm matches. Only some rows state a clone size, as once, few, many or a class for expanded clones.

D: .
J: TRBJ1-2
V: TRBV6-1
size: .
CDR3: CASSEVSGGAYGYTF
DNA: TGTGCCAGCAGTGAAGTATCGGGGGGCGCGTATGGCTACACCTTC

D: TRBD1
J: TRBJ2-3
V: TRBV2
size: few
CDR3: CASSEGQGPITDTQYF
DNA: TGTGCCAGCAGTGAGGGACAGGGGCCTATCACAGATACGCAGTATTTT

D: .
J: TRBJ1-2
V: TRBV4-2
size: .
CDR3: CASSQGGYRGYTF
DNA: TGTGCCAGCAGCCAAGGGGGCTACAGGGGCTACACCTTC

D: .
J: TRBJ1-3
V: TRBV5-1
size: .
CDR3: CASTQSEVSGNTIYF
DNA: TGCGCCAGCACCCAGAGTGAGGTCTCTGGAAACACCATATATTTT

D: .
J: TRBJ2-7
V: TRBV10-3
size: .
CDR3: CAISVTGTGEQYF
DNA: TGTGCCATCAGTGTAACAGGGACGGGCGAGCAGTACTTC

D: .
J: TRBJ2-7
V: TRBV9
size: .
CDR3: CASSATTRDEQYF
DNA: TGTGCCAGCAGCGCCACCACTCGGGACGAGCAGTACTTC

D: .
J: TRBJ1-6
V: TRBV4-1
size: .
CDR3: CASSQDAGFNSPLHF
DNA: TGCGCCAGCAGCCAAGATGCAGGTTTTAATTCACCCCTCCACTTT

D: TRBD1
J: TRBJ2-1
V: TRBV6-5
size: few
CDR3: CASRDRGGLSNEQFF
DNA: TGTGCCAGCAGAGACAGGGGAGGTCTATCCAATGAGCAGTTCTTC

D: TRBD1
J: TRBJ1-2
V: TRBV28
size: few
CDR3: CASSWGQNYGYTF
DNA: TGTGCCAGCAGTTGGGGACAGAACTATGGCTACACCTTC

D: TRBD1
J: TRBJ1-2
V: TRBV24-1
size: .
CDR3: CATAPGGNYGYTF
DNA: TGTGCCACCGCTCCAGGGGGCAACTATGGCTACACCTTC

D: .
J: TRBJ1-1
V: TRBV6-5
size: .
CDR3: CASSYQAPRPNTEAFF
DNA: TGTGCCAGCAGTTATCAGGCGCCTCGACCGAACACTGAAGCTTTCTTT

D: TRBD2
J: TRBJ2-7
V: TRBV7-2
size: .
CDR3: CASSHRTSGAYEQYF
DNA: TGTGCCAGCAGCCACAGGACTAGCGGGGCCTACGAGCAGTACTTC

D: .
J: TRBJ2-7
V: TRBV7-9
size: .
CDR3: CASSLTDTYEQYF
DNA: TGTGCCAGCAGCTTAACAGACACCTACGAGCAGTACTTC

D: TRBD2
J: TRBJ2-5
V: TRBV11-2
size: .
CDR3: CASSRWTSGRASETQYF
DNA: TGTGCCAGCAGCAGATGGACTAGCGGGAGAGCTTCAGAGACCCAGTACTTC

D: .
J: TRBJ1-5
V: TRBV19
size: .
CDR3: CASSIDTNQPQHF
DNA: TGTGCCAGTAGTATCGACACGAATCAGCCCCAGCATTTT